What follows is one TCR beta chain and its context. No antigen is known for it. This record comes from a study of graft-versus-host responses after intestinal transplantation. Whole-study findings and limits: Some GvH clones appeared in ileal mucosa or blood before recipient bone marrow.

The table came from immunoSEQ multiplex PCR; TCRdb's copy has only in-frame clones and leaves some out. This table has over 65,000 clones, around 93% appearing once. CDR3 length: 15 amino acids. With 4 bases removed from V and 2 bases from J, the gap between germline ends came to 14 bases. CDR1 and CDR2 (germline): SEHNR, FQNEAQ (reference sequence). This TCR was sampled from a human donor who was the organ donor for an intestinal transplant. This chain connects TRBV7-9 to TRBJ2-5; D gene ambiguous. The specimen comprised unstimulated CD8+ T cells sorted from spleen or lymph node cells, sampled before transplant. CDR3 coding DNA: TGTGCCAGCAGCTCCTCCCCCCAGGTACAAGAGACCCAGTACTTC. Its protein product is CASSSSPQVQETQYF.